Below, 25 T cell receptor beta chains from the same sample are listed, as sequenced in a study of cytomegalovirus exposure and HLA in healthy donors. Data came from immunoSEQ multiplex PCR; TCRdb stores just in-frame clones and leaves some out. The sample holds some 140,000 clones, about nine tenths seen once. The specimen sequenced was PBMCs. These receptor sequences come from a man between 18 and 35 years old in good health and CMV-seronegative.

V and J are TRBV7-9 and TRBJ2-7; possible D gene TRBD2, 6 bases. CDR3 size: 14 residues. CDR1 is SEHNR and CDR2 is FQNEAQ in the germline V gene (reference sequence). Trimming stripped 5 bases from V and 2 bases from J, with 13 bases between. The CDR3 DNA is TGTGCCAGCAGCCCCGGCGGGGCCCCCTACGAGCAGTACTTC. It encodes CASSPGGAPYEQYF.

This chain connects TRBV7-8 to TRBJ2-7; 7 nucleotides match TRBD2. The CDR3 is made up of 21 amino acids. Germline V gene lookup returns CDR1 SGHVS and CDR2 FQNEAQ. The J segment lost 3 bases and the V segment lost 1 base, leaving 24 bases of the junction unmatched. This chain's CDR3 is CASSLVSGASGPGQRRYEQYF. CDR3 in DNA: TGTGCCAGCAGCTTAGTTAGCGGAGCTAGCGGCCCCGGTCAGCGCCGCTACGAGCAGTACTTC.

For the CDR3, the DNA is TGCGCCAGCAGCCAAGGCCCCGGGACTGCGTGGGAGCAGTACTTC. Its protein is CASSQGPGTAWEQYF. This chain links TRBV4-1 with TRBJ2-7; tentatively, D is TRBD2 (6 bases). Germline V gene data show CDR1 as MGHRA and CDR2 as YSYEKL. Deletions cut 1 base from V and 7 bases from J, with 17 bases between. The CDR3 runs 15 residues.

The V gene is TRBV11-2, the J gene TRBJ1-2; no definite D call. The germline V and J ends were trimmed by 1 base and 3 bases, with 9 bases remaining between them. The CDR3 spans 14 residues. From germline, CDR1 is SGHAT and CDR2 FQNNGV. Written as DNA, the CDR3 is TGTGCCAGCAGCTTAGGATACGGAGACTATGGCTACACCTTC. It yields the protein CASSLGYGDYGYTF.

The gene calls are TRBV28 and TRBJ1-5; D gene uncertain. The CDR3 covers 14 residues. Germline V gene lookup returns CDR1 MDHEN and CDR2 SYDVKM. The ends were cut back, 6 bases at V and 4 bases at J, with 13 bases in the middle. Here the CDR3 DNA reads TGTGCCAGCAGAGTTCCCATGCGGAATCAGCCCCAGCATTTT. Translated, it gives CASRVPMRNQPQHF.

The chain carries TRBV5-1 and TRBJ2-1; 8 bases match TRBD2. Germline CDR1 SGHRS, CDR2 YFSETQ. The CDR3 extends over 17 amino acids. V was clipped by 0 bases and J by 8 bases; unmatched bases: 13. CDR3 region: CASSLVGLAGSRDEQFF. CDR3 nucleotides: TGCGCCAGCAGCTTGGTCGGACTAGCTGGATCCAGGGATGAGCAGTTCTTC.

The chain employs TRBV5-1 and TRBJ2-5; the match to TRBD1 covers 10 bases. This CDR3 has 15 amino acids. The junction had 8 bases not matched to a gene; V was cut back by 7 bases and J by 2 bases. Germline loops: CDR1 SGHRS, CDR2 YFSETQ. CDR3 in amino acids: CASGLGQGGQETQYF. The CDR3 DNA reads TGCGCCAGCGGACTCGGACAGGGGGGTCAAGAGACCCAGTACTTC. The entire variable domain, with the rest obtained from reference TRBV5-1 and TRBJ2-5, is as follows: KAGVTQTPRYLIKTRGQQVTLSCSPISGHRSVSWYQQTPGQGLQFLFEYFSETQRNKGNFPGRFSGRQFSNSRSEMNVSTLELGDSALYLCASGLGQGGQETQYFGPGTRLLVL.

The CDR3 nucleotides read TGTGCCAGCAGTGAGGGACTAGCGAGCTCCTACGAGCAGTACTTC. Protein sequence: CASSEGLASSYEQYF. This chain uses TRBV9 with TRBJ2-7, with 10 nucleotides matching TRBD2. The CDR3 has 15 amino acids. V shed 5 bases and J 0 bases; nucleotides not matched to a gene: 5. Germline loops: CDR1 SGDLS, CDR2 YYNGEE.

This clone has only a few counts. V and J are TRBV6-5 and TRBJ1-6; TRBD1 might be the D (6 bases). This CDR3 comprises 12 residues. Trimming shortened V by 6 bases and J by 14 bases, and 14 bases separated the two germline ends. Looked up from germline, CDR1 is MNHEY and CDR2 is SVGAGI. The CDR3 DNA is TGTGCCAGCAGCAGGGACCAGGGGACCCTCCACTTT. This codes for CASSRDQGTLHF.

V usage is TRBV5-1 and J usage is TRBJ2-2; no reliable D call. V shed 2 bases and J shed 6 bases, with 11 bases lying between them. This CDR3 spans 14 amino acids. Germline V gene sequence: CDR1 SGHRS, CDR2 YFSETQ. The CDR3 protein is CASSLQTPAGELFF. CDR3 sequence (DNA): TGCGCCAGCAGCTTACAGACACCCGCCGGGGAGCTGTTTTTT.

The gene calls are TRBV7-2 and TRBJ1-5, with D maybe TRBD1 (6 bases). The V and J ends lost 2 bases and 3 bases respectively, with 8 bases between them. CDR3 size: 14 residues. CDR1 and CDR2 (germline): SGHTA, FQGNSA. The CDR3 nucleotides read TGTGCCAGCAGCTTACCAGGGGCCAATCAGCCCCAGCATTTT. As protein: CASSLPGANQPQHF.

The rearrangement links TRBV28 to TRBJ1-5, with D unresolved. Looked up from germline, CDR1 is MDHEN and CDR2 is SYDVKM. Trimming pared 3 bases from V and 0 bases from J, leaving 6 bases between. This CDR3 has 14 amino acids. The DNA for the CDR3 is TGTGCCAGCAGTTTCTCCTATAGCAATCAGCCCCAGCATTTT. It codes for CASSFSYSNQPQHF. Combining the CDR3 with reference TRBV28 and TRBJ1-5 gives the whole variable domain DVKVTQSSRYLVKRTGEKVFLECVQDMDHENMFWYRQDPGLGLRLIYFSYDVKMKEKGDIPEGYSVSREKKERFSLILESASTNQTSMYLCASSFSYSNQPQHFGDGTRLSIL.

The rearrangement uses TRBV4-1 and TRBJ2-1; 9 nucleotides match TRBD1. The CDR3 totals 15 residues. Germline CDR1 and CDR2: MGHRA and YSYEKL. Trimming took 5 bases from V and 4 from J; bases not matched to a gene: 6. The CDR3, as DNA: TGCGCCAGCAGCTTAGACGGGACAGGGTACAATGAGCAGTTCTTC. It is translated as CASSLDGTGYNEQFF.

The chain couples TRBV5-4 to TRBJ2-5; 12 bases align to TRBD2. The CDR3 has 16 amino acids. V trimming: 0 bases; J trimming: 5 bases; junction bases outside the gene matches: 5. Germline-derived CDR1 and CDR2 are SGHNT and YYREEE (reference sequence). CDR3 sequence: CASSLDGLAGKETQYF. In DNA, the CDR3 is TGTGCCAGCAGCTTGGATGGACTAGCGGGGAAGGAGACCCAGTACTTC.

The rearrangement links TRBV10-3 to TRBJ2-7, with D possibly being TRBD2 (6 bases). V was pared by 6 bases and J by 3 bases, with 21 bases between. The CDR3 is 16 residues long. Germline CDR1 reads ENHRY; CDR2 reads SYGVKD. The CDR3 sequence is CAISVGGGSGLYEQYF. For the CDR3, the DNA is TGTGCCATCAGCGTGGGTGGGGGGAGCGGACTCTACGAGCAGTACTTC.

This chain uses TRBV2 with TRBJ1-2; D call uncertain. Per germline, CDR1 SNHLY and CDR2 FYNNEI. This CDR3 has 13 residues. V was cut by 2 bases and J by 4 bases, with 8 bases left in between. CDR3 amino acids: CASSERGSYGYTF. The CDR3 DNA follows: TGTGCCAGCAGTGAACGGGGAAGCTATGGCTACACCTTC.

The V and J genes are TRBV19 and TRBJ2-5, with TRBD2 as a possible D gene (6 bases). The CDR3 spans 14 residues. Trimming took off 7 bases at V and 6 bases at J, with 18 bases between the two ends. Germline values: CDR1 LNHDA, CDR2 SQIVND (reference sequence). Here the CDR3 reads CASTKTSRFKTQYF. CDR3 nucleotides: TGTGCCAGTACCAAGACTAGTCGGTTCAAGACCCAGTACTTC.

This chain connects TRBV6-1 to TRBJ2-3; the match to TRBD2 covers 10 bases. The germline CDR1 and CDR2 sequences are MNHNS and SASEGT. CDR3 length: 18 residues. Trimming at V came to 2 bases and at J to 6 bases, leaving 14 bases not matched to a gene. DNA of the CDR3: TGTGCCAGCAGTGAACTAGCGGGAGCAGGGACCTTTGAGGATACGCAGTATTTT. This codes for CASSELAGAGTFEDTQYF.

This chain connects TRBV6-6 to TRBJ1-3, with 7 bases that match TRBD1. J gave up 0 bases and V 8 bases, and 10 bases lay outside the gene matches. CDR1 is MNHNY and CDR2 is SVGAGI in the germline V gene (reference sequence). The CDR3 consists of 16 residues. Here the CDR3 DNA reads TGTGCCAGCTTAAAGGGGGCAGTCAGCTCTGGAAACACCATATATTTT. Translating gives CASLKGAVSSGNTIYF.

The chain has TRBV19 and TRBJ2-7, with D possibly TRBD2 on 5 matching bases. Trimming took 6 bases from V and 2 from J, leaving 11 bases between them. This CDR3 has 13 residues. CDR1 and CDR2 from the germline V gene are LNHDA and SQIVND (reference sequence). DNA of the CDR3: TGTGCCAGTAGGTCCGGGGATACCTACGAGCAGTACTTC. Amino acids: CASRSGDTYEQYF. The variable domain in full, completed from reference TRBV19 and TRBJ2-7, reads DGGITQSPKYLFRKEGQNVTLSCEQNLNHDAMYWYRQDPGQGLRLIYYSQIVNDFQKGDIAEGYSVSREKKESFPLTVTSAQKNPTAFYLCASRSGDTYEQYFGPGTRLTVT.

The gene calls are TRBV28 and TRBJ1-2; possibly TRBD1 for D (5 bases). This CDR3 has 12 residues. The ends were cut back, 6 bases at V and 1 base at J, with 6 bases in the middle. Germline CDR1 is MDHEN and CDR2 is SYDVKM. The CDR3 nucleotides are TGTGCCAGCAGGGACATTAACTATGGCTACACCTTC. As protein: CASRDINYGYTF.

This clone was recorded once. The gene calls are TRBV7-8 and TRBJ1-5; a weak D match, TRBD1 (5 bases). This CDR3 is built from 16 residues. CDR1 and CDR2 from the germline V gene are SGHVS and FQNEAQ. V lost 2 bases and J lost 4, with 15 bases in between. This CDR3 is CASSLMGGVGNQPQHF. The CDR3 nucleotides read TGTGCCAGCAGCTTAATGGGAGGGGTGGGAAATCAGCCCCAGCATTTT.

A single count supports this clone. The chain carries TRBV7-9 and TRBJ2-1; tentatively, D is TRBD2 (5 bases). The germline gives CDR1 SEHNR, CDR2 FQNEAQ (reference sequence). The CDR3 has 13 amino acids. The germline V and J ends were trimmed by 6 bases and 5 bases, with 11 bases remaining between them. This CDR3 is CASSITADNEQFF. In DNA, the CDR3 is TGTGCCAGCAGTATTACAGCGGACAATGAGCAGTTCTTC. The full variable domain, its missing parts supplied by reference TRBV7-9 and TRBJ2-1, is DTGVSQNPRHKITKRGQNVTFRCDPISEHNRLYWYRQTLGQGPEFLTYFQNEAQLEKSRLLSDRFSAERPKGSFSTLEIQRTEQGDSAMYLCASSITADNEQFFGPGTRLTVL.

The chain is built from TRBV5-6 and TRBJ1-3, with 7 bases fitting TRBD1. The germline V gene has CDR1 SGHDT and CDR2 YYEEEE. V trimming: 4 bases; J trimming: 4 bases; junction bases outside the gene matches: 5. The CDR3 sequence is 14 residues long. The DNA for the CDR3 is TGTGCCAGCAGCCAGACAGGGCCAGGAAACACCATATATTTT. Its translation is CASSQTGPGNTIYF.

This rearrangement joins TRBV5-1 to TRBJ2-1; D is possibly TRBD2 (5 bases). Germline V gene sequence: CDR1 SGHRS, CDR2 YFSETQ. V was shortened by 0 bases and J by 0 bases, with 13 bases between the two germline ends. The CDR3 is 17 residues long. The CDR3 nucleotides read TGCGCCAGCAGCTTGGACCTAGTAGGGAGCTCCTACAATGAGCAGTTCTTC. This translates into CASSLDLVGSSYNEQFF.